This entry concerns a single T cell receptor beta chain. The antigen it recognizes is unknown. The germline V gene provides CDR1 SGHAT and CDR2 FQNNGV. The CDR3 sequence holds 12 residues, the cysteine and phenylalanine included. No DNA has been recorded. From each donor, an approximately 2.5 ml peripheral blood sample was collected into PAXgene tubes and stored at -80 degrees C. Total RNA was isolated from whole blood with the PAXgene blood miRNA kit on an automated QIAcube, without T cell sorting. Peripheral blood from monozygotic twin pairs who were concordant or discordant for inflammatory bowel disease underwent deep TCRalpha and TCRbeta repertoire profiling using unique molecular barcoding. For every twin pair, smoking habits were documented, and each individual was categorised as a current, former or never smoker. This entry comes from a study of monozygotic twins with inflammatory bowel disease (dated by TCRdb to the late 2010s). Looking at the study overall: A total of some 30 monozygotic twin pairs were included in the full study, comprising nine German pairs (four IBD-concordant, five IBD-discordant) and 19 IBD-discordant Danish pairs. Each individual had, on average, about 151 000 unique TCRalpha sequences and 181 000 unique TCRbeta sequences available for analysis. Within discordant pairs, disease-associated traits were sought mainly by comparing IBD patients with their genetically identical healthy co-twins. What the work shows at the level of the full study, not this receptor alone: Repertoire similarity did not differ between concordant and discordant twins, which could be due to limited statistical power. The results gave no support for a single strong signal or clonotype linked to IBD. Different T cell subtypes could not be distinguished in the analysis. Measured by the inverse Simpson index, TCRbeta repertoire diversity was lower in IBD patients than in their healthy co-twins. Compared with healthy twins, IBD patients shared fewer clonotypes with other individuals, and the difference was most pronounced in patients with signs of disease activity. Because patients received different immunosuppressive treatments, the repertoires may have picked up extra background noise and variability between individuals.

Library creation used 5' RACE. Each TCR library was prepared from about 3.5 ug of total RNA. For each sample, cDNA synthesis was carried out in eight separate reactions using SMARTScribe reverse transcriptase. During cDNA synthesis, unique molecular identifiers containing a 6-nucleotide sample barcode were introduced by template switching. TCRalpha and TCRbeta cDNA was amplified by two nested PCRs of roughly 15 and 9 cycles, with bead purification after each PCR. Before amplification, the cDNA was treated with uracil DNA-glycosylase and purified using the QIAquick PCR purification kit. The second PCR added Illumina TruSeq-compatible adapters along with sample-specific barcodes. TapeStation and Qubit were used to check library quality and concentration, and 5 ng of each library was pooled. The pooled libraries were sequenced with 2 x 100 bp reads and custom sequencing primers on an Illumina HiSeq2500 single-index Rapid Run. Regarding the original processing steps: UMI-based consensus assembly with MiGEC version 1.2.6 was used to correct PCR and sequencing errors. V(D)J alignment, clonotype assembly and CDR3 extraction were performed with MiXCR version 2.1.1. Normalisation of gene usage, clonotype sharing and MAIT/NKT TCR abundance was achieved by analysing the top 1000, 10 000 and 20 000 clonotypes per sample. Diversity was computed as the inverse Simpson index with the vegan R package after downsampling to 27 000 UMIs. Statistical testing used paired Mann-Whitney U tests on the discordant twin pairs and applied Benjamini-Hochberg correction for multiple testing. The reads, reprocessed by TCRdb, yield one row per CDR3 protein sequence and no DNA. It is TCRdb's table, rather than the study itself, that gives the V and J calls and clone size. The sample table gives under 150,000 distinct CDR3 sequences. The ten biggest clones cover 2.4% of the sample.

The V gene is TRBV11-2 and the J gene is TRBJ1-1. This receptor was identified in a human donor with ulcerative colitis or Crohn's disease, or a healthy co-twin of an affected twin (not recorded which). Sequenced input: blood. The CDR3 has the sequence CASSLEGLGAFF. Here the CDR3 is joined to the reference TRBV11-2 and TRBJ1-1 genes, and the full variable domain is: EAGVAQSPRYKIIEKRQSVAFWCNPISGHATLYWYQQILGQGPKLLIQFQNNGVVDDSQLPKDRFSAERLKGVDSTLKIQPAKLEDSAVYLCASSLEGLGAFFGQGTRLTVV.